The 27 T cell receptor beta chains given below trace back to one sample, sequenced in a study of identical twins. One entry per CDR3 protein results from TCRdb running MiXCR on the 5' RACE reads. The sample lists about 890,000 distinct CDR3 sequences; approximately 13% were seen once. This same sample was also taken into another study, of yellow fever vaccine responses in identical twins.

What was sequenced was PBMCs. The receptors originated from a woman aged 18-35 years in good health.

This clonotype was found many times. The chain carries TRBV20-1 and TRBJ1-1; 7 bases align to TRBD1. CDR1 and CDR2 from the germline V gene are DFQATT and SNEGSKA (reference sequence). V was clipped by 6 bases and J by 0 bases; unmatched bases: 13. The CDR3 is 16 residues long. The CDR3 DNA is TGCAGTGCGTACCCCGGGACAGATGTCATGAACACTGAAGCTTTCTTT. Protein sequence: CSAYPGTDVMNTEAFF.

V is TRBV6-1 and J is TRBJ2-2; TRBD2 matches at 11 bases. This CDR3 is built from 16 residues. V lost 5 bases and J lost 2; bases outside the gene matches: 4. CDR1 is MNHNS, CDR2 SASEGT, per germline. CDR3 DNA: TGTGCCAGCAGTAAACTAGCGGGGGTTAACACCGGGGAGCTGTTTTTT. Translation: CASSKLAGVNTGELFF.

This CDR3 reads CSARDPGKTYNEQFF. The DNA for the CDR3 is TGCAGTGCTAGAGATCCGGGGAAGACCTACAATGAGCAGTTCTTC. V gene TRBV20-1 combines with J gene TRBJ2-1; the D gene is possibly TRBD2 (5 bases). The V end was cut by 0 bases, the J end by 2 bases, with 11 bases between. Looked up from germline, CDR1 is DFQATT and CDR2 is SNEGSKA (reference sequence). CDR3 size: 15 residues.

This clonotype was seen once. The genes are TRBV12-3 or TRBV12-4 and TRBJ2-7; TRBD1 is a possible D gene (5 bases). This CDR3 has 13 residues. Trimming stripped 7 bases from V and 5 bases from J, with 15 bases between. DNA for the CDR3: TGTGCCAGCACCTTCCAGGGTGCCGACGAGCAGTACTTC. Protein: CASTFQGADEQYF.

The rearrangement uses TRBV20-1 and TRBJ2-7, with D perhaps TRBD1 (5 bases). V was clipped by 3 bases and J by 3 bases, with 9 bases between them. The CDR3 has 12 residues. Germline values: CDR1 DFQATT, CDR2 SNEGSKA (reference sequence). The CDR3 DNA follows: TGCAGTGCTAGGTTCCAGGGCTACGAGCAGTACTTC. This translates into CSARFQGYEQYF.

This clonotype came up many times. This chain connects TRBV12-3 or TRBV12-4 to TRBJ1-5; 9 bases align to TRBD1. The CDR3 sequence is 16 residues long. The ends lost 7 bases at V and 4 bases at J; junction bases unmatched: 11. This chain's CDR3 is CASNKQGAAQNQPQHF. The CDR3 DNA sequence: TGTGCCAGCAATAAACAGGGGGCCGCCCAAAATCAGCCCCAGCATTTT.

V and J are TRBV7-2 and TRBJ2-5; TRBD2 aligns across 12 bases. V shed 5 bases, J shed 4 bases, and the junction held 5 bases outside the gene matches. Germline V CDR1 and CDR2: SGHTA, FQGNSA. There are 15 residues in the CDR3. The CDR3 DNA is TGTGCCAGCAGCCGTCTAGCGGGAGGGGTAGAGACCCAGTACTTC. Translating gives CASSRLAGGVETQYF.

The chain is built from TRBV7-2 and TRBJ2-7; no clear D gene. This CDR3 region has 11 residues. Trimming took off 4 bases at V and 6 bases at J, with 7 bases between the two ends. Germline V gives CDR1 SGHTA, CDR2 FQGNSA. In DNA, the CDR3 is TGTGCCAGCAGCTCGGGTATCGAGCAGTACTTC. Translating it yields CASSSGIEQYF.

The V and J genes are TRBV10-3 and TRBJ2-7, with a tentative D call TRBD1 (6 bases). The V gene's germline CDR1 is ENHRY and CDR2 SYGVKD. V was shortened by 2 bases and J by 8 bases, with 10 bases between the two germline ends. The CDR3 consists of 12 residues. CDR3 bases: TGTGCCATCAGTGAGATAAGGGGGAAGCAGTACGTC. Amino acid sequence: CAISEIRGKQYV.

This clonotype was observed at least ten times. This chain uses TRBV5-1 with TRBJ1-1; possible D gene TRBD1, 5 bases. The V end was cut by 4 bases, the J end by 0 bases, with 16 bases between. Germline V gene data show CDR1 as SGHRS and CDR2 as YFSETQ. The CDR3 covers 16 residues. Here the CDR3 reads CASSAGLTVMNTEAFF. In nucleotides, the CDR3 is TGCGCCAGCAGCGCCGGGTTGACAGTAATGAACACTGAAGCTTTCTTT. The full variable domain, completed using reference TRBV5-1 and TRBJ1-1, is KAGVTQTPRYLIKTRGQQVTLSCSPISGHRSVSWYQQTPGQGLQFLFEYFSETQRNKGNFPGRFSGRQFSNSRSEMNVSTLELGDSALYLCASSAGLTVMNTEAFFGQGTRLTVV.

This clonotype was seen a few times. This chain joins TRBV11-2 and TRBJ2-5, with D unclear. CDR1 and CDR2 (germline): SGHAT, FQNNGV. Trimming pared 4 bases from V and 1 base from J, leaving 13 bases between. The CDR3 length is 15 residues. As DNA, the CDR3 is TGTGCCAGCAGCTCGACTCCTAAGGCCCAAGAGACCCAGTACTTC. Its protein product is CASSSTPKAQETQYF.

This chain uses TRBV15 with TRBJ2-1, with D possibly matching TRBD2 (7 bases). CDR1 and CDR2 from the germline V gene are LNHNV and YYDKDF (reference sequence). Trimming left V 3 bases short and J 3 bases short, with 18 bases between. The CDR3 totals 17 residues. DNA of the CDR3: TGTGCCACCAGCAGGCCGAGGGGAGGGGGGCTCTACAATGAGCAGTTCTTC. This encodes CATSRPRGGGLYNEQFF.

Many counts were recorded for this clonotype. The CDR3 nucleotides are TGCGCCAGCAGTGAGATGGGGTTCACTGAAGCTTTCTTT. This codes for CASSEMGFTEAFF. This chain links TRBV10-1 with TRBJ1-1, with D uncertain. The germline gives CDR1 WNHNN, CDR2 SYGVQD (reference sequence). Trimming pared 2 bases from V and 4 bases from J, leaving 8 bases between. This CDR3 spans 13 amino acids.

The CDR3 coding sequence is TGTGCCAGCAGCACCCAGACTAGCGGGGATTCTGGTCCAAGTGGCAATGAGCAGTTCTTC. Protein: CASSTQTSGDSGPSGNEQFF. The chain links TRBV21-1 to TRBJ2-1; the D call of TRBD2 is as the table states it, not checked on the DNA. TRBV21-1 is classified as a pseudogene. The CDR3 spans 20 residues.

This clonotype was seen a handful of times. This chain uses TRBV20-1 with TRBJ1-3; 7 bases line up with TRBD1. Germline V gives CDR1 DFQATT, CDR2 SNEGSKA (reference sequence). The CDR3 runs 13 residues. V shed 5 bases and J 3 bases; nucleotides not matched to a gene: 4. The CDR3 region is CSAPGGFGNTIYF. Written as DNA, the CDR3 is TGCAGTGCTCCAGGGGGGTTTGGAAACACCATATATTTT.

This rearrangement joins TRBV29-1 to TRBJ2-1, with TRBD1 matching 12 bases. Per the germline V gene, CDR1 is SQVTM and CDR2 is ANQGSEA. The length of the CDR3 is 15 residues. The CDR3 spells CSSKKGTGGSNEQFF. DNA of the CDR3: TGCAGTTCGAAAAAGGGGACAGGGGGCTCCAATGAGCAGTTCTTC.

This clonotype was detected many times. The J gene is TRBJ2-7, the V gene TRBV28; 12 bases align to TRBD2. The germline V gene has CDR1 MDHEN and CDR2 SYDVKM. The CDR3 is 16 amino acids. J lost 3 bases, V lost 7 bases, and 10 bases had no gene match. The CDR3 loop is CASTYGTSGSRYEQYF. The CDR3 DNA is TGTGCCAGCACCTACGGGACTAGCGGGTCCCGCTACGAGCAGTACTTC.

This clonotype was seen ten or more times. The chain recombines TRBV20-1 with TRBJ2-1; 9 positions match TRBD1. V shed 3 bases and J 6 bases; nucleotides not matched to a gene: 0. CDR1 and CDR2 from the germline V gene are DFQATT and SNEGSKA (reference sequence). This CDR3 region has 12 residues. The CDR3 coding sequence is TGCAGTGCTAGGACAGGGGGCAATGAGCAGTTCTTC. This codes for CSARTGGNEQFF.

The chain combines TRBV18 with TRBJ1-5; TRBD1 is a possible D gene (5 bases). Trimming stripped 0 bases from V and 1 base from J, with 13 bases between. Germline CDR1 KGHSH, CDR2 LQKENI. CDR3 length: 17 amino acids. The chain's CDR3 is CASSPPSGGSSNQPQHF. Written as DNA, the CDR3 is TGTGCCAGCTCACCACCGAGCGGGGGGTCAAGCAATCAGCCCCAGCATTTT. Using reference TRBV18 and TRBJ1-5 for the parts outside the CDR3, the full variable domain is NAGVMQNPRHLVRRRGQEARLRCSPMKGHSHVYWYRQLPEEGLKFMVYLQKENIIDESGMPKERFSAEFPKEGPSILRIQQVVRGDSAAYFCASSPPSGGSSNQPQHFGDGTRLSIL.

This clonotype has more than one count but fewer than ten. This chain uses TRBV28 with TRBJ1-3; D gene uncertain. This CDR3 has 15 residues. V lost 7 bases, J lost 0 bases, and 13 bases lay in between. The germline CDR1 and CDR2 sequences are MDHEN and SYDVKM. CDR3 DNA: TGTGCCAGCACCCGGATGGGAAACTCTGGAAACACCATATATTTT. Protein product: CASTRMGNSGNTIYF.

The V gene is TRBV28, the J gene TRBJ2-3; 8 nucleotides line up with TRBD1. With 3 bases clipped from V and 1 base from J, the junction kept 6 bases outside the gene matches. In germline, CDR1 is MDHEN, CDR2 SYDVKM. The CDR3 is 16 amino acids. CDR3 bases: TGTGCCAGCAGTTTTACTCAGGGGGCGGGCACAGATACGCAGTATTTT. Translation: CASSFTQGAGTDTQYF.

This clonotype came up a few times. DNA of the CDR3: TGTGCCAGCAGCGCCCACGGAGCGGGAGGGCCCAACGGGGAGCTGTTTTTT. This gives the protein CASSAHGAGGPNGELFF. The chain is built from TRBV11-2 and TRBJ2-2; 10 positions match TRBD2. Trimming removed 5 bases from V and 7 bases from J; junction bases left unmatched: 13. CDR1 SGHAT and CDR2 FQNNGV come from the germline V gene. This CDR3 contains 17 residues.

CDR3 in DNA: TGTGCCAGCAGCTTTGCTCCGTTCCAGGGAGGCCAAGAGACCCAGTACTTC. Protein: CASSFAPFQGGQETQYF. This rearrangement joins TRBV5-6 to TRBJ2-5; a possible D gene is TRBD2 (6 bases). This CDR3 spans 17 amino acids. V dropped 2 bases and J dropped 1 base, with 18 bases sitting between them. The germline CDR1 and CDR2 sequences are SGHDT and YYEEEE.

This clonotype was observed a few times. The V gene is TRBV7-6, the J gene TRBJ2-4; the match to TRBD2 covers 10 bases. Germline V gene sequence: CDR1 SGHVS, CDR2 FNYEAQ. The length of the CDR3 is 15 residues. V trimming: 5 bases; J trimming: 5 bases; junction bases outside the gene matches: 6. The chain's CDR3 is CASSPTSGVQNIQYF. The CDR3 DNA reads as TGTGCCAGCAGCCCTACTAGCGGGGTCCAAAACATTCAGTACTTC.

The rearrangement uses TRBV4-2 and TRBJ2-2; D gene uncertain. The V and J ends lost 8 bases and 3 bases respectively, with 13 bases between them. CDR1 and CDR2 (germline): LGHNA, YNFKEQ. This CDR3 is built from 14 residues. The CDR3, as DNA: TGTGCCAGCTGCGAGGTGATTCACACCGGGGAGCTGTTTTTT. Translated, it gives CASCEVIHTGELFF.

This clonotype was found a few times. This chain joins TRBV20-1 and TRBJ1-2; D is unclear. The germline V gene encodes CDR1 DFQATT and CDR2 SNEGSKA (reference sequence). Trimming shortened V by 0 bases and J by 0 bases, and 5 bases separated the two germline ends. CDR3 length: 13 residues. This CDR3 is CSARDRTNYGYTF. As DNA, the CDR3 is TGCAGTGCTAGAGATCGCACTAACTATGGCTACACCTTC.

The chain employs TRBV7-9 and TRBJ1-3, with unresolved D. The CDR3 is 13 amino acids. The V gene lost 10 bases and the J gene lost 0 bases, with 10 bases spanning the gap. Germline V gene sequence: CDR1 SEHNR, CDR2 FQNEAQ (reference sequence). DNA for the CDR3: TGTGCCAACACAGCAGTCTCTGGAAACACCATATATTTT. Translated, it gives CANTAVSGNTIYF.